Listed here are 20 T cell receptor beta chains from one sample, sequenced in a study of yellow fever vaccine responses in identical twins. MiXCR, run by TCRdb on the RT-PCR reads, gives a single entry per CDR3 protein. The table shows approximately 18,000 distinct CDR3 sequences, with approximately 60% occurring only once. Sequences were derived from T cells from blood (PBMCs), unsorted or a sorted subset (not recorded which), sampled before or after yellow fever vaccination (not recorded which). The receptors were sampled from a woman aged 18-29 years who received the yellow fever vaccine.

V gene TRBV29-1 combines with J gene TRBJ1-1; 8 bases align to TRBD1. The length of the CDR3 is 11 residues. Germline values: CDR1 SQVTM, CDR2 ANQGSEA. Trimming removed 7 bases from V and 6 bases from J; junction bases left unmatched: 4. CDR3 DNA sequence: TGCAGCGCCCGACAGGGGTCTGAAGCTTTCTTT. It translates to CSARQGSEAFF.

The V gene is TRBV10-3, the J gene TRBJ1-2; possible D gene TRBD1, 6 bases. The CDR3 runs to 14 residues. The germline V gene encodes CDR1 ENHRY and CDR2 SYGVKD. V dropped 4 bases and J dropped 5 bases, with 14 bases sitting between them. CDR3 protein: CAISGRGARYGYTF. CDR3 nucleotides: TGTGCCATCAGTGGTCGGGGGGCGCGGTATGGCTACACCTTC.

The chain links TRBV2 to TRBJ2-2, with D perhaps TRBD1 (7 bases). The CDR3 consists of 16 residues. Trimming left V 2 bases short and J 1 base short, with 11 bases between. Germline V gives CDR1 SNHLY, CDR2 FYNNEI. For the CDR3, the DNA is TGTGCCAGCAGTGAACAGGGGGGATGGAACACCGGGGAGCTGTTTTTT. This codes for CASSEQGGWNTGELFF.

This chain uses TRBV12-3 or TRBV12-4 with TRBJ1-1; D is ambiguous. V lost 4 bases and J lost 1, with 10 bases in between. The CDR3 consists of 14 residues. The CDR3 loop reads CASSSRGANTEAFF. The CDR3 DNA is TGTGCCAGCAGTTCCCGGGGAGCGAACACTGAAGCTTTCTTT.

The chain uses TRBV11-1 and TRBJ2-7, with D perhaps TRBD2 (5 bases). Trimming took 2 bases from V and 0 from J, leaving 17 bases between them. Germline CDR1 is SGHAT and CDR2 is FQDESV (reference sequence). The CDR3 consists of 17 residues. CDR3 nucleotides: TGTGCCAGCAGCTTACCGTCCTCCGGGATATCCTCCTACGAGCAGTACTTC. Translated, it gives CASSLPSSGISSYEQYF.

The CDR3 nucleotides are TGTGCCAGCAGTTTGGGAGGTTTGCGGTCACCCCTCCACTTT. This translates into CASSLGGLRSPLHF. The chain has TRBV12-3 or TRBV12-4 and TRBJ1-6; the D is unclear. Trimming removed 3 bases from V and 10 bases from J, with 13 bases in between. This CDR3 has 14 amino acids.

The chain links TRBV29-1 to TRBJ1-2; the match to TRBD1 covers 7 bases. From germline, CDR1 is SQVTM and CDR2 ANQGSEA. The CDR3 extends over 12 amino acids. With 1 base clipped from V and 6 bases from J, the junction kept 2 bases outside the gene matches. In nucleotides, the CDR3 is TGCAGCGTTGAAGGGGACAGCGATGGCTACACCTTC. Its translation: CSVEGDSDGYTF.

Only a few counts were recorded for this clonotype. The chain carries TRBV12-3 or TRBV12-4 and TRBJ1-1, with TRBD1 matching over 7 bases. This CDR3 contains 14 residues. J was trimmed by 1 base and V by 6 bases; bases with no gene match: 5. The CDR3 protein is CASRSGTANTEAFF. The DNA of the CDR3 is TGTGCCAGCAGGTCCGGGACAGCGAACACTGAAGCTTTCTTT.

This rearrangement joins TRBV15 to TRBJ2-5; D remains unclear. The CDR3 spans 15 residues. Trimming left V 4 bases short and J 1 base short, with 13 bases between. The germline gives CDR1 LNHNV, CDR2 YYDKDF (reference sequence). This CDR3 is CATSNPSALQETQYF. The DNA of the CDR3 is TGTGCCACCAGCAATCCCAGCGCCCTCCAAGAGACCCAGTACTTC. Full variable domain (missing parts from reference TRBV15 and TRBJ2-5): DAMVIQNPRYQVTQFGKPVTLSCSQTLNHNVMYWYQQKSSQAPKLLFHYYDKDFNNEADTPDNFQSRRPNTSFCFLDIRSPGLGDTAMYLCATSNPSALQETQYFGPGTRLLVL.

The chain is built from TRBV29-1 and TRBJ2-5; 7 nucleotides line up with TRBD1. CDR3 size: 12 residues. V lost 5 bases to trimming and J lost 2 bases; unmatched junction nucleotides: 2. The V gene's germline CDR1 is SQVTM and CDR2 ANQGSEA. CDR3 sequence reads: CSVRQGQETQYF. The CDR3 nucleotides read TGCAGCGTTCGACAGGGACAAGAGACCCAGTACTTC.

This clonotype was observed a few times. The CDR3 is CASSLADLGVQPQHF. The CDR3 DNA reads as TGTGCCAGCAGCTTGGCGGATTTAGGAGTCCAGCCCCAGCATTTT. V and J are TRBV5-5 and TRBJ1-5; D call uncertain. Deletions cut 0 bases from V and 7 bases from J, with 14 bases between. Germline V gene lookup returns CDR1 SGHKS and CDR2 YYEKEE (reference sequence). The CDR3 spans 15 residues.

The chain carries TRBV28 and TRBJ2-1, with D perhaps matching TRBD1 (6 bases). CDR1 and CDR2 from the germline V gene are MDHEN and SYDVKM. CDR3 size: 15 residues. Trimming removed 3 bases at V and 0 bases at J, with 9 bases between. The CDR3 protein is CASSFRGTSYNEQFF. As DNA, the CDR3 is TGTGCCAGCAGTTTTAGGGGGACCTCCTACAATGAGCAGTTCTTC.

The CDR3 is CSADADRGGTEAFF. CDR3 nucleotide sequence: TGCAGCGCCGATGCGGACAGGGGGGGCACTGAAGCTTTCTTT. This sequence joins TRBV29-1 and TRBJ1-1; 10 nucleotides match TRBD1. V shed 7 bases and J 4 bases; nucleotides not matched to a gene: 9. The CDR3 extends over 14 amino acids. Germline CDR1 and CDR2: SQVTM and ANQGSEA. Drawing the rest from reference TRBV29-1 and TRBJ1-1, the complete variable domain is SAVISQKPSRDICQRGTSLTIQCQVDSQVTMMFWYRQQPGQSLTLIATANQGSEATYESGFVIDKFPISRPNLTFSTLTVSNMSPEDSSIYLCSADADRGGTEAFFGQGTRLTVV.

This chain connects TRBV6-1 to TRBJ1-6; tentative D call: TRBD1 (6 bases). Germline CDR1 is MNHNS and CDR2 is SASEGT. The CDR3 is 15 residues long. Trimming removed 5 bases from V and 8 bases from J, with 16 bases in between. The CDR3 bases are TGTGCCAGCAGTACAGTTACAGGGATCCATTCACCCCTCCACTTT. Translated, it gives CASSTVTGIHSPLHF.

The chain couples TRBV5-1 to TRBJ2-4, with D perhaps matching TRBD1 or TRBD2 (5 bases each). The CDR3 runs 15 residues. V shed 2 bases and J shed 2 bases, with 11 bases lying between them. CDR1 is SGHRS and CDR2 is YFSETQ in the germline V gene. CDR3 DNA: TGCGCCAGCAGCTTAGGGGAGAGTACCAAAAACATTCAGTACTTC. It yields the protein CASSLGESTKNIQYF.

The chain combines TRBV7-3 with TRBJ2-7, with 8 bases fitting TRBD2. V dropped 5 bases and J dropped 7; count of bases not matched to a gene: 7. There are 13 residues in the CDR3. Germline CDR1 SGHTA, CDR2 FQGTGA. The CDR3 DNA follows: TGTGCCAGCAGCCCCATTGGGACTAGGGAGCAGTACTTC. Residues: CASSPIGTREQYF.

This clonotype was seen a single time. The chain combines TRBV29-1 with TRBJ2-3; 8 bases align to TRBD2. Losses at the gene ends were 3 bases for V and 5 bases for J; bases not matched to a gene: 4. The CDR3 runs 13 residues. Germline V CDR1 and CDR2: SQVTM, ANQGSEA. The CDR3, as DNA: TGCAGCGTTGAGGGGCTAGCGGGAGATACGCAGTATTTT. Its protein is CSVEGLAGDTQYF.

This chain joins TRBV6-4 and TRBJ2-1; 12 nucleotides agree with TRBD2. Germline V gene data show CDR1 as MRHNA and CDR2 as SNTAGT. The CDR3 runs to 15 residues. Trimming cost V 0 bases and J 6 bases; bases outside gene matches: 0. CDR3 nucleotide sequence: TGTGCCAGCAGTGACTCGACTAGCGGGAGCAATGAGCAGTTCTTC. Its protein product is CASSDSTSGSNEQFF.

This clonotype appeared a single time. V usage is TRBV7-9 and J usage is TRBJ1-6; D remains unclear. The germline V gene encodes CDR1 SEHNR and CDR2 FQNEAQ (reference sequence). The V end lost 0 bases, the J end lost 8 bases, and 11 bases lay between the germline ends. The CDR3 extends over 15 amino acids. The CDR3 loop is CASSLALGSDSPLHF. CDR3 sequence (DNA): TGTGCCAGCAGCTTAGCGTTGGGGTCCGATTCACCCCTCCACTTT.

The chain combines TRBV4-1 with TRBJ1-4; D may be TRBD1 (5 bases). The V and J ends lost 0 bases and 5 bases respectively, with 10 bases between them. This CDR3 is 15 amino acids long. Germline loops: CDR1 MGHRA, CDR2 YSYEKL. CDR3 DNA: TGCGCCAGCAGCCAAGAAAGGGACCTAAATGAAAAACTGTTTTTT. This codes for CASSQERDLNEKLFF.